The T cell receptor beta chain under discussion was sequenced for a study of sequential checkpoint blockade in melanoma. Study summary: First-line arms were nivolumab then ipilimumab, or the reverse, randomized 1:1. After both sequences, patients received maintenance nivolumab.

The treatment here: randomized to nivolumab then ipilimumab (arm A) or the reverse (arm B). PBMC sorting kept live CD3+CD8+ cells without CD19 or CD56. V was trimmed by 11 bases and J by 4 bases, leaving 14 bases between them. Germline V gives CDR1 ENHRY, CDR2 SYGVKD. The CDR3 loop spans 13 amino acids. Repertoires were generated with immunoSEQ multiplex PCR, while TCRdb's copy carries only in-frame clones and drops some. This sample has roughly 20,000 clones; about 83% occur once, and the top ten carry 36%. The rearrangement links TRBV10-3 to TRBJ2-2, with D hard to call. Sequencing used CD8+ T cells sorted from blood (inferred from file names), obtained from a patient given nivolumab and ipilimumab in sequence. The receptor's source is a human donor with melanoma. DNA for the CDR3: TGTGCCTCAAGGTCGCCGGGCACCGGGGAGCTGTTTTTT. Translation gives CASRSPGTGELFF.